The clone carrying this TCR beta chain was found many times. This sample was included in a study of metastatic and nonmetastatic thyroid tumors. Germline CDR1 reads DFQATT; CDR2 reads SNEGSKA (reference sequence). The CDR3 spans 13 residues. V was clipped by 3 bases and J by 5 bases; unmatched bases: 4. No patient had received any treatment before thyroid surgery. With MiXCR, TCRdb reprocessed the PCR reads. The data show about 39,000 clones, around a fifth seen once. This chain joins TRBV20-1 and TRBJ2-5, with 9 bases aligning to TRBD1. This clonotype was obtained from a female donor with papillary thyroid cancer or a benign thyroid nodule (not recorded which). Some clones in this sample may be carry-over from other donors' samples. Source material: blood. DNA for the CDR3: TGCAGTGCTAGTGGGACAGGGTGGGAGACCCAGTACTTC. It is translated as CSASGTGWETQYF.